Shown below are 21 T cell receptor beta chains from a single sample sequenced in a study of cytomegalovirus exposure and HLA in healthy donors. PCR was performed using 60 Vbeta and 13 Jbeta primers. TCRdb's copy holds only in-frame clones and misses some; the assay was immunoSEQ multiplex PCR. The repertoire consists of 150,000 to 200,000 clones, with approximately 88% occurring once and the leading ten covering 1.2%. Material for sequencing was PBMCs. Receptors originate from a boy younger than 10 in good health and CMV-seronegative.

The chain recombines TRBV28 with TRBJ2-7; TRBD2 might be the D (5 bases). The CDR3 is made up of 14 amino acids. Germline V gene lookup returns CDR1 MDHEN and CDR2 SYDVKM. With 7 bases removed from V and 2 bases from J, the gap between germline ends came to 15 bases. The CDR3 protein is CASKAGTNTYEQYF. CDR3 DNA sequence: TGTGCCAGCAAGGCGGGTACCAACACCTACGAGCAGTACTTC.

CDR3 sequence: CASSFTGATEAFF. In DNA form, the CDR3 reads TGCGCCAGCAGCTTTACAGGGGCCACTGAAGCTTTCTTT. The rearrangement uses TRBV5-1 and TRBJ1-1, with TRBD1 matching 7 bases. The V segment lost 2 bases and the J segment 4 bases; nucleotides outside the gene matches: 2. The CDR3 length is 13 residues. Germline CDR1 SGHRS, CDR2 YFSETQ.

The gene calls are TRBV6-5 and TRBJ1-1, with 8 bases matching TRBD1. CDR1 and CDR2 from the germline V gene are MNHEY and SVGAGI. Losses at the gene ends were 6 bases for V and 1 base for J; bases not matched to a gene: 4. This CDR3 spans 14 amino acids. The CDR3 region is CASRRTGKNTEAFF. The DNA of the CDR3 is TGTGCCAGCAGGCGGACAGGGAAGAACACTGAAGCTTTCTTT.

This chain joins TRBV5-6 and TRBJ1-2; tentative D call: TRBD1 (6 bases). Per germline, CDR1 SGHDT and CDR2 YYEEEE. The V and J ends lost 4 bases and 2 bases respectively, with 12 bases between them. The CDR3 is 14 residues long. The CDR3 sequence: CASSDGQINYGYTF. CDR3 bases: TGTGCCAGCAGCGACGGACAGATCAACTATGGCTACACCTTC.

This clone was counted only a few times. The chain joins TRBV6-4 to TRBJ2-1; 7 bases match TRBD1. The CDR3 covers 14 residues. Germline trimming cut 6 bases from V and 0 bases from J; bases unmatched to any gene: 2. Germline V gives CDR1 MRHNA, CDR2 SNTAGT. CDR3 residues: CASSRDSSYNEQFF. The CDR3 nucleotides are TGTGCCAGCAGCCGGGACAGCTCCTACAATGAGCAGTTCTTC.

This chain links TRBV30 with TRBJ1-3, with 8 bases fitting TRBD1. V lost 2 bases to trimming and J lost 2 bases; unmatched junction nucleotides: 2. The V gene's germline CDR1 is GTSNPN and CDR2 SVGIG (reference sequence). The CDR3 is 14 residues long. The CDR3 reads CAWSLTGAGNTIYF. The CDR3 region has the DNA TGTGCCTGGAGTTTGACAGGGGCTGGAAACACCATATATTTT.

The V gene is TRBV11-3, the J gene TRBJ2-2; 7 nucleotides line up with TRBD1. The V segment lost 3 bases and the J segment 6 bases; nucleotides outside the gene matches: 4. Germline CDR1 SGHNT, CDR2 YENEEA. This CDR3 region has 14 residues. The CDR3 region is CASSFEGGAGELFF. The CDR3 bases are TGTGCCAGCAGCTTTGAAGGGGGCGCCGGGGAGCTGTTTTTT.

The V call is TRBV5-1, the J call TRBJ2-3; D might be TRBD2 (5 bases). V was trimmed by 4 bases and J by 0 bases, leaving 9 bases between them. This CDR3 region has 14 residues. Per the germline V gene, CDR1 is SGHRS and CDR2 is YFSETQ. The CDR3 nucleotides are TGCGCCAGCAGCCCCCGGGGAAGCACAGATACGCAGTATTTT. It translates to CASSPRGSTDTQYF.

The V and J genes are TRBV19 and TRBJ1-3, with D hard to call. V lost 5 bases and J 0 bases, leaving 8 bases between the germline ends. In germline, CDR1 is LNHDA, CDR2 SQIVND (reference sequence). The CDR3 loop spans 14 amino acids. The CDR3 coding sequence is TGTGCCAGTAGTGTGGGCAGCTCTGGAAACACCATATATTTT. Translated: CASSVGSSGNTIYF.

This clone was seen once. The chain combines TRBV19 with TRBJ1-1, with a possible D match to TRBD1 (5 bases). The CDR3 has 16 amino acids. Germline V lookup: CDR1 LNHDA, CDR2 SQIVND (reference sequence). The V and J ends lost 3 bases and 2 bases respectively, with 16 bases between them. CDR3 sequence reads: CASSILQVSRNTEAFF. The CDR3 DNA is TGTGCCAGTAGTATTTTACAGGTCTCCAGAAACACTGAAGCTTTCTTT.

This clone was seen only a few times. In DNA, the CDR3 is TGTGCCAGTAAAAGTAACAGCTATTTTGGCTACACCTTC. Its protein product is CASKSNSYFGYTF. V is TRBV19 and J is TRBJ1-2; D uncertain. CDR1 and CDR2 from the germline V gene are LNHDA and SQIVND (reference sequence). The CDR3 is 13 residues long. V dropped 7 bases and J dropped 7 bases, with 16 bases sitting between them.

This clone was seen more than once but under ten times. Here the CDR3 reads CASSLAPGQGGGYTF. The CDR3 DNA follows: TGTGCCAGCAGCTTAGCACCGGGACAGGGAGGTGGCTACACCTTC. The V call is TRBV7-6, the J call TRBJ1-2, with 9 positions matching TRBD1. Germline V gives CDR1 SGHVS, CDR2 FNYEAQ. The CDR3 has 15 residues. Unmatched junction bases numbered 6, after V lost 0 bases and J lost 7 bases.

The V and J genes are TRBV6-4 and TRBJ2-2, with no clear D. The V gene lost 6 bases and the J gene lost 7 bases, with 15 bases spanning the gap. The CDR3 spans 14 residues. Germline V gene sequence: CDR1 MRHNA, CDR2 SNTAGT. The CDR3 sequence is CASSGFEIIGELFF. CDR3 nucleotides: TGTGCCAGCAGCGGTTTCGAAATCATCGGGGAGCTGTTTTTT.

The J gene is TRBJ2-6, the V gene TRBV18; TRBD1 matches 8 bases. Trimming cost V 0 bases and J 4 bases; bases outside gene matches: 20. This CDR3 comprises 22 residues. The germline V gene has CDR1 KGHSH and CDR2 LQKENI. The CDR3 region has the DNA TGTGCCAGCTCACCACCGACGTTTGTTCTAGGGACAGGAGTATCGGGGGCCAACGTCCTGACTTTC. Protein product: CASSPPTFVLGTGVSGANVLTF.

The J gene is TRBJ1-3, the V gene TRBV5-1; D is possibly TRBD1 (5 bases). V was cut by 3 bases and J by 1 base, with 14 bases left in between. Germline V gene lookup returns CDR1 SGHRS and CDR2 YFSETQ. This CDR3 spans 16 amino acids. In nucleotides, the CDR3 is TGCGCCAGCAGCTCCTTTGTCGGGGGATCTGGAAACACCATATATTTT. Amino acids: CASSSFVGGSGNTIYF.

The rearrangement links TRBV12-5 to TRBJ2-5; possibly TRBD1 for D (6 bases). This CDR3 has 15 amino acids. The V end was cut by 2 bases, the J end by 2 bases, with 12 bases between. Germline V lookup: CDR1 LGHNT, CDR2 FRNRAP. CDR3: CASGLSGTQQETQYF. Written as DNA, the CDR3 is TGTGCTAGTGGTTTGTCCGGGACACAACAAGAGACCCAGTACTTC.

The genes are TRBV10-3 and TRBJ2-1, with 10 bases matching TRBD1. Germline V gene sequence: CDR1 ENHRY, CDR2 SYGVKD. The CDR3 loop spans 15 amino acids. V shed 7 bases, J shed 2 bases, and the junction held 5 bases outside the gene matches. The CDR3 region is CAITRGQGAYNEQFF. In nucleotides, the CDR3 is TGTGCCATCACCAGAGGACAGGGGGCCTACAATGAGCAGTTCTTC.

The chain links TRBV30 to TRBJ1-5, with D maybe TRBD1 (5 bases). This CDR3 has 13 residues. Germline V gene sequence: CDR1 GTSNPN, CDR2 SVGIG (reference sequence). The germline V and J ends were trimmed by 7 bases and 5 bases, with 15 bases remaining between them. The CDR3 nucleotides read TGTGCCTCCAGCTGGGGCAGGGATCAGCCCCAGCATTTT. The encoded protein is CASSWGRDQPQHF.

For the CDR3, the DNA is TGTGCCAGCAGTGAATCAGTGAACACTGAAGCTTTCTTT. Translated, it gives CASSESVNTEAFF. The V and J genes are TRBV6-1 and TRBJ1-1, with unresolved D. CDR3 size: 13 residues. Trimming left V 2 bases short and J 0 bases short, with 4 bases between. In germline, CDR1 is MNHNS, CDR2 SASEGT.

The rearrangement uses TRBV29-1 and TRBJ2-1; D is possibly TRBD1 (5 bases). V lost 4 bases and J lost 12, with 13 bases in between. Germline values: CDR1 SQVTM, CDR2 ANQGSEA. There are 11 residues in the CDR3. The CDR3 here is CSVGTNYGQFF. DNA of the CDR3: TGCAGCGTTGGGACAAATTATGGGCAGTTCTTC.

The gene calls are TRBV6-1 and TRBJ2-7; D may be TRBD1 (6 bases). Germline CDR1 reads MNHNS; CDR2 reads SASEGT. This CDR3 is built from 13 residues. The V gene lost 6 bases and the J gene lost 0 bases, with 9 bases spanning the gap. The CDR3 sequence is CASSRGHSYEQYF. CDR3 in DNA: TGTGCCAGCAGCAGGGGCCACTCCTACGAGCAGTACTTC.